The rows below give T cell receptor beta chains drawn from one sample of a study of OX40 agonist ivuxolimab in advanced cancers. Profiling relied on immunoSEQ multiplex PCR, and the TCRdb table lists in-frame clones only, not all of them. Seen here are about 70,000 clones, roughly 80% observed once, and the top ten hold about 1.1%. Source: CD4+ or CD8+ T cells sorted from blood, taken in a trial of the OX40 agonist ivuxolimab. Source of these receptors: an adult with an advanced solid tumor such as melanoma, head and neck, liver or kidney cancer. Each CDR3 is given with its conserved first and last residue. D genes are given only for firm matches. Size is omitted from some rows. Given values are once, few, many or a class for expanded clones.

d_call: NA; clone_size: NA; j_call: TRBJ1-2; v_call: TRBV5-5; cdr3_nt: TGTGCCAGCAGCTTGGACAGTTACTATGGCTACACCTTC; cdr3_aa: CASSLDSYYGYTF
d_call: NA; clone_size: NA; j_call: TRBJ2-1; v_call: TRBV5-1; cdr3_nt: TGCGCCAGCAGCTTGGTGGGGAGCTCCTACAATGAGCAGTTCTTC; cdr3_aa: CASSLVGSSYNEQFF
d_call: TRBD1; clone_size: NA; j_call: TRBJ2-5; v_call: TRBV14; cdr3_nt: TGTGCCAGCAGCCAAGAAAAAGGACCGGGACAGGGCCAGAGGGAGACCCAGTACTTC; cdr3_aa: CASSQEKGPGQGQRETQYF
d_call: NA; clone_size: NA; j_call: TRBJ1-1; v_call: TRBV5-4; cdr3_nt: TGTGCCAGCAGCTTGGATGGGGGGCCGAGCACTGAAGCTTTCTTT; cdr3_aa: CASSLDGGPSTEAFF
d_call: TRBD1; clone_size: NA; j_call: TRBJ2-7; v_call: TRBV19; cdr3_nt: TGTGCCAGTAGTATAGATCTCCAGGGGGCGCGTTACGAGCAGTACTTC; cdr3_aa: CASSIDLQGARYEQYF
d_call: NA; clone_size: once; j_call: TRBJ2-5; v_call: TRBV5-4; cdr3_nt: TGTGCCAGCAGCTCCGCATCCAGGGGAACCACTCCAAGGGAGACCCAGTACTTC; cdr3_aa: CASSSASRGTTPRETQYF
d_call: NA; clone_size: NA; j_call: TRBJ2-7; v_call: TRBV5-1; cdr3_nt: TGCGCCAGCAGCTTGACCTCGCGGGGATCGGGCGACGAGCAGTACTTC; cdr3_aa: CASSLTSRGSGDEQYF
d_call: NA; clone_size: NA; j_call: TRBJ2-5; v_call: TRBV5-1; cdr3_nt: TGCGCCAGCAGCTCAGGACCCCTGAGTTCAGAGACCCAGTACTTC; cdr3_aa: CASSSGPLSSETQYF
d_call: NA; clone_size: once; j_call: TRBJ1-1; v_call: TRBV6-1; cdr3_nt: TGTGCCAGCAGTCACCAAAACACTGAAGCTTTCTTT; cdr3_aa: CASSHQNTEAFF
d_call: NA; clone_size: NA; j_call: TRBJ2-1; v_call: TRBV11-3; cdr3_nt: TGTGCCAGCAGCTTGGCCAGAGGAGAACTTGAGCAGTTCTTC; cdr3_aa: CASSLARGELEQFF
d_call: NA; clone_size: medium-sized; j_call: TRBJ2-4; v_call: TRBV10-1; cdr3_nt: TGCGCCAGCAGTCCGGGACAAGTAGCCAAAAACATTCAGTACTTC; cdr3_aa: CASSPGQVAKNIQYF
d_call: NA; clone_size: NA; j_call: TRBJ1-1; v_call: TRBV27; cdr3_nt: TGTGCCAGCACCAAGGGGGGGGCGAACACTGAAGCTTTCTTT; cdr3_aa: CASTKGGANTEAFF
d_call: NA; clone_size: once; j_call: TRBJ1-2; v_call: TRBV6-4; cdr3_nt: TGTGCCAGCAGTTTCCTCGGGACATCGGGCTACACCTTC; cdr3_aa: CASSFLGTSGYTF
d_call: NA; clone_size: once; j_call: TRBJ2-3; v_call: TRBV29-1; cdr3_nt: TGCAGCGTTGATAAAGGCGGTGTCACAGATACGCAGTATTTT; cdr3_aa: CSVDKGGVTDTQYF
d_call: TRBD1; clone_size: NA; j_call: TRBJ2-7; v_call: TRBV10-1; cdr3_nt: TGCGCCAGCAGTCGGACAGGGGGCTACGAGCAGTACTTC; cdr3_aa: CASSRTGGYEQYF
d_call: TRBD1; clone_size: NA; j_call: TRBJ2-1; v_call: TRBV6-6; cdr3_nt: TGTGCCAGCAGTTACTCTCAAGCAGGGGGCAATGAGCAGTTCTTC; cdr3_aa: CASSYSQAGGNEQFF
d_call: NA; clone_size: NA; j_call: TRBJ1-2; v_call: TRBV7-2; cdr3_nt: TGTGCCAGCGTGCTCAGGGGAAGCTATGGCTACACCTTC; cdr3_aa: CASVLRGSYGYTF
d_call: NA; clone_size: once; j_call: TRBJ1-2; v_call: TRBV30; cdr3_nt: TGTGCCTGGAGTGACCCGGCCAGATACTATGGCTACACCTTC; cdr3_aa: CAWSDPARYYGYTF
d_call: TRBD1; clone_size: NA; j_call: TRBJ1-2; v_call: TRBV5-1; cdr3_nt: TGCGCCAGCAGCTTGGCCAGGGGGGGCTATGGCTACACCTTC; cdr3_aa: CASSLARGGYGYTF
d_call: NA; clone_size: NA; j_call: TRBJ2-1; v_call: TRBV18; cdr3_nt: TGTGCCAGCTCACCAGGGCGGAGCTCCTACAATGAGCAGTTCTTC; cdr3_aa: CASSPGRSSYNEQFF